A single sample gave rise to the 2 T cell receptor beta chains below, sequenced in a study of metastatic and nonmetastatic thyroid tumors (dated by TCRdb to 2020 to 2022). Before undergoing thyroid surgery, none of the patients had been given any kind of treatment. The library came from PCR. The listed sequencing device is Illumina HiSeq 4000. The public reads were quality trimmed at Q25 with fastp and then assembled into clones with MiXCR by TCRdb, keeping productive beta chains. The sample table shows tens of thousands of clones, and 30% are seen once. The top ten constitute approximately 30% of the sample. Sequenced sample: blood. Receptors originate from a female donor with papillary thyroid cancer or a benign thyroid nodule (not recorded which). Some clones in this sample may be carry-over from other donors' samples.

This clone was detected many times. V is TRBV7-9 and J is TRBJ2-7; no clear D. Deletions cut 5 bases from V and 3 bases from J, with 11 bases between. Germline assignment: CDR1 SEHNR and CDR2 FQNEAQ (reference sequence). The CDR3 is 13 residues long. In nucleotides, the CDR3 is TGTGCCAGCAGCGGTACTAAATTCTACGAGCAGTACTTC. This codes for CASSGTKFYEQYF. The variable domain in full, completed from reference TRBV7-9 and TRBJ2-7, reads DTGVSQNPRHKITKRGQNVTFRCDPISEHNRLYWYRQTLGQGPEFLTYFQNEAQLEKSRLLSDRFSAERPKGSFSTLEIQRTEQGDSAMYLCASSGTKFYEQYFGPGTRLTVT.

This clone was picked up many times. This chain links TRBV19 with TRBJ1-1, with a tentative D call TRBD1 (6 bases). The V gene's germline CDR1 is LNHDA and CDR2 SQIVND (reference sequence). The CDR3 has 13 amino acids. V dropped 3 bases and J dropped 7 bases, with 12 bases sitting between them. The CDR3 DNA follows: TGTGCCAGTAGTATTGGGGCAGGGGTTGAAGCTTTCTTT. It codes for CASSIGAGVEAFF.